This T cell receptor (beta chain) was sequenced during a study of T cells in women clearing cervical HPV infection. Turning to the study itself: No precancer developed; the control's incident HPV16 infection cleared within 12 months. Case blood drawn at lesion detection; control blood after infection cleared.

Per germline, CDR1 GTSNPN and CDR2 SVGIG (reference sequence). Trimming cost V 5 bases and J 4 bases, with 20 bases left between them. This CDR3 region has 15 residues. Clones were read by immunoSEQ multiplex PCR, and TCRdb kept only the in-frame ones, dropping some. The listing records over 15,000 clones. Note on this clone: Its specificity is unknown. The DNA ends 3 residues before the CDR3 does, and the rest of the CDR3 is filled in from the germline J gene.

Study-level results: A classifier using richness and V gene abundances reached an AUC of 0.83.

All participants had a single incident cervical HPV16 infection, and prevalent HPV16 infections were excluded. The gene calls are TRBV30 and TRBJ1-1; D is perhaps TRBD1 (6 bases). This receptor was taken from a woman between 18 and 75 years old with a cervical HPV16 infection that either progressed to CIN3+ or cleared (not recorded which). Input material: blood buffy coat. CDR3 loop: CAWGQFTPRGTEAFF. Partial CDR3 DNA: TGTGCCTGGGGACAGTTTACGCCCAGGGGCACTGAA.